The 5 T cell receptor beta chains below all came from one sample that was sequenced in a study of blood T cell repertoires in COVID-19. TCRdb's copy holds only in-frame clones and misses some; the assay was immunoSEQ multiplex PCR. The sample lists 150,000 to 200,000 clones; 80% to 85% were seen once. The sample comprised peripheral blood. These receptors all come from an elderly woman with active or convalescent COVID-19.

The rearrangement joins TRBV5-6 to TRBJ1-1; D is perhaps TRBD1 (5 bases). CDR3 length equals 15 residues. The germline gives CDR1 SGHDT, CDR2 YYEEEE. Trimming took off 3 bases at V and 0 bases at J, with 12 bases between the two ends. The CDR3 bases are TGTGCCAGCAGCTGGCAGGGAAGAATGAACACTGAAGCTTTCTTT. Encoded protein: CASSWQGRMNTEAFF.

CDR3 bases: TGTGCCAGAGATTATCGGAGAACGAACACTGAAGCTTTCTTT. Its protein is CARDYRRTNTEAFF. The rearrangement uses TRBV21-1 and TRBJ1-1. TRBV21-1 is classified as a pseudogene. CDR3 length: 14 amino acids.

The chain uses TRBV4-3 and TRBJ1-6; D gene ambiguous. Germline assignment: CDR1 LGHNA and CDR2 YSLEER. V was trimmed by 0 bases and J by 0 bases, leaving 6 bases between them. This CDR3 has 16 amino acids. DNA for the CDR3: TGCGCCAGCAGCCAAGAGGGGAGCTCCTATAATTCACCCCTCCACTTT. Its translation: CASSQEGSSYNSPLHF.

The chain carries TRBV9 and TRBJ1-5, with a tentative D call TRBD1 (5 bases). V was cut by 3 bases and J by 2 bases, with 9 bases left in between. This CDR3 comprises 14 residues. Germline V gene lookup returns CDR1 SGDLS and CDR2 YYNGEE. CDR3 loop: CASSAGGGNQPQHF. Written as DNA, the CDR3 is TGTGCCAGCAGCGCCGGAGGGGGCAATCAGCCCCAGCATTTT.

J is TRBJ1-3 and V is TRBV5-4, with D maybe TRBD1 (5 bases). Germline loops: CDR1 SGHNT, CDR2 YYREEE (reference sequence). Trimming pared 0 bases from V and 7 bases from J, leaving 14 bases between. The length of the CDR3 is 15 residues. The CDR3 coding sequence is TGTGCCAGCAGCTTGGCCGGCACAGGTGGGAACACCATATATTTT. Encoded protein: CASSLAGTGGNTIYF.